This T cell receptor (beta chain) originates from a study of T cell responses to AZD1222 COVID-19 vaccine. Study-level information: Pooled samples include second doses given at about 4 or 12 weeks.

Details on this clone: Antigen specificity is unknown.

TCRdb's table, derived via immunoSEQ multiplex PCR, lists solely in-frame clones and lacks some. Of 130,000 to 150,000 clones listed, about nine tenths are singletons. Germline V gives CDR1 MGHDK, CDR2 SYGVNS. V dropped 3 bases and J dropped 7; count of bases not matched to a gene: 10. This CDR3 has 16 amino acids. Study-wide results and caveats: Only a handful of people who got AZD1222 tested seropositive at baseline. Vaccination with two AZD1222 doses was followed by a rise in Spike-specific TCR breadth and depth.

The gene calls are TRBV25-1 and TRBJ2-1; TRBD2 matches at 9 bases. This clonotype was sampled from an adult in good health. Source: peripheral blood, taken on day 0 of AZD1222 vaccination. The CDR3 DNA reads TGTGCCAGCAGTGAGGGACTAGCCAAAGGGGAAAATGAGCAGTTCTTC. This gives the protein CASSEGLAKGENEQFF.